The TCR beta chain under discussion was sequenced for a study of blood T cell repertoires in COVID-19. CDR1 SNHLY and CDR2 FYNNEI come from the germline V gene. V gave up 7 bases and J gave up 13 bases; unmatched junction bases: 19. This CDR3 comprises 15 residues. Some clones are missing from TCRdb's copy, which holds only in-frame ones; the method was immunoSEQ multiplex PCR. Among over 100,000 clones, roughly 82% were seen once, and the ten largest hold roughly 4.4%. The sample taken for sequencing was peripheral blood. The V gene is TRBV2, the J gene TRBJ2-1; TRBD1 aligns across 7 bases. The clonotype was recovered from a human donor in a cohort sampled during active COVID-19. The CDR3 reads CASTKPGQRAWGQFF. The CDR3 nucleotides read TGTGCCAGCACCAAACCGGGACAGAGGGCATGGGGACAGTTCTTC.